Shown below are 21 T cell receptor beta chains from a single sample sequenced in a study of graft-versus-host responses after intestinal transplantation. These TCRs' antigens remain unknown. TCRdb's table, derived via immunoSEQ multiplex PCR, lists solely in-frame clones and lacks some. The sample records 140,000 or so clones, roughly 91% being singletons. Sequencing used unstimulated CD4+ T cells sorted from spleen or lymph node cells, obtained before intestinal transplant. Receptors originate from a human donor who received an intestinal transplant.

V and J are TRBV5-1 and TRBJ2-7, with 9 bases lining up with TRBD2. The CDR3 has 14 residues. CDR1 and CDR2 from the germline V gene are SGHRS and YFSETQ. J lost 1 base, V lost 7 bases, and 6 bases had no gene match. Here the CDR3 reads CASSIAGESYEQYF. CDR3 nucleotides: TGCGCCAGCTCGATAGCGGGAGAATCCTACGAGCAGTACTTC.

The chain uses TRBV30 and TRBJ2-7; D is tentatively TRBD1 or TRBD2 (5 bases each). V was cut by 5 bases and J by 1 base, with 9 bases left in between. CDR1 is GTSNPN and CDR2 is SVGIG in the germline V gene (reference sequence). The CDR3 totals 12 residues. The DNA of the CDR3 is TGTGCCTGGTCGAGGGGTTCCTACGAGCAGTACTTC. Its translation is CAWSRGSYEQYF.

The gene calls are TRBV28 and TRBJ2-7; D may be TRBD2 (6 bases). The germline CDR1 and CDR2 sequences are MDHEN and SYDVKM. The CDR3 runs to 15 residues. V was clipped by 5 bases and J by 0 bases, with 14 bases between them. The CDR3 DNA reads as TGTGCCAGCAGTCCCACCGATAGCGGCTCCTACGAGCAGTACTTC. It yields the protein CASSPTDSGSYEQYF.

As DNA, the CDR3 is TGTGCCAGCAGCTTCCCCCTTAGAGGGCTAGAGACCCAGTACTTC. Translated, it gives CASSFPLRGLETQYF. V gene TRBV5-6 combines with J gene TRBJ2-5; the D gene is possibly TRBD2 (5 bases). Trimming cost V 2 bases and J 4 bases, with 15 bases left between them. The CDR3 runs to 15 residues. CDR1 and CDR2 from the germline V gene are SGHDT and YYEEEE.

The chain combines TRBV30 with TRBJ2-6; TRBD1 matches at 8 bases. The CDR3 totals 16 residues. Germline CDR1 and CDR2: GTSNPN and SVGIG (reference sequence). The V segment lost 5 bases and the J segment 0 bases; nucleotides outside the gene matches: 6. CDR3 in amino acids: CAWGQGPLSGANVLTF. The CDR3 DNA sequence: TGTGCCTGGGGACAGGGTCCTCTCTCTGGGGCCAACGTCCTGACTTTC.

This chain uses TRBV30 with TRBJ2-7; perhaps TRBD2 as D (5 bases). V was cut by 2 bases and J by 4 bases, with 12 bases left in between. The CDR3 has 13 amino acids. Looked up from germline, CDR1 is GTSNPN and CDR2 is SVGIG (reference sequence). The CDR3: CAWSTVTGYEQYF. CDR3 in DNA: TGTGCCTGGAGTACCGTTACGGGATACGAGCAGTACTTC.

The V and J genes are TRBV5-1 and TRBJ2-7; TRBD2 matches at 9 bases. In germline, CDR1 is SGHRS, CDR2 YFSETQ. The length of the CDR3 is 14 residues. V was pared by 4 bases and J by 2 bases, with 4 bases of the junction left unmatched. CDR3 in amino acids: CASSPASGAYEQYF. The CDR3, as DNA: TGCGCCAGCAGCCCGGCTAGCGGGGCCTACGAGCAGTACTTC.

The chain has TRBV6-1 and TRBJ2-3, with TRBD1 identical over 9 bases. Germline trimming cut 2 bases from V and 6 bases from J; bases unmatched to any gene: 15. CDR1 and CDR2 from the germline V gene are MNHNS and SASEGT. The CDR3 extends over 18 amino acids. Here the CDR3 DNA reads TGTGCCAGCAGTGAAAGGGGACAGGGAAAAAGAGTTGCGGATACGCAGTATTTT. Amino acid sequence: CASSERGQGKRVADTQYF.

CDR3 in DNA: TGTGCCAGCAGTGAAGAGGGGTTCTCTGGGGCCAACGTCCTGACTTTC. Its protein is CASSEEGFSGANVLTF. This chain uses TRBV2 with TRBJ2-6, with D perhaps TRBD1 (5 bases). The ends were cut back, 1 base at V and 0 bases at J, with 7 bases in the middle. The CDR3 is 16 amino acids. Germline V CDR1 and CDR2: SNHLY, FYNNEI.

CDR3 bases: TGTGCCAGCAGCTTAAGTAGGGGTGAGAACACCGGGGAGCTGTTTTTT. This encodes CASSLSRGENTGELFF. The chain is built from TRBV7-2 and TRBJ2-2; D perhaps matches TRBD1 (5 bases). The CDR3 is 16 residues long. CDR1 is SGHTA and CDR2 is FQGNSA in the germline V gene. V was pared by 2 bases and J by 1 base, with 11 bases between.

This rearrangement joins TRBV7-9 to TRBJ1-2; perhaps TRBD1 as D (5 bases). V was cut by 5 bases and J by 6 bases, with 16 bases left in between. The CDR3 is 14 residues long. Per germline, CDR1 SEHNR and CDR2 FQNEAQ (reference sequence). The DNA for the CDR3 is TGTGCCAGCAGCCCGGGGGTGGATTTGAATGGCTACACCTTC. Translated: CASSPGVDLNGYTF.

V and J are TRBV30 and TRBJ2-5; unclear D gene. This CDR3 region has 11 residues. V was clipped by 4 bases and J by 5 bases, with 8 bases between them. Germline assignment: CDR1 GTSNPN and CDR2 SVGIG (reference sequence). As DNA, the CDR3 is TGTGCCTGGAAACAGAGGGAGACCCAGTACTTC. Its protein product is CAWKQRETQYF.

V is TRBV19 and J is TRBJ1-4; TRBD1 might be the D (6 bases). Deletions cut 3 bases from V and 7 bases from J, with 18 bases between. This CDR3 is 16 amino acids long. Germline-derived CDR1 and CDR2 are LNHDA and SQIVND (reference sequence). CDR3 nucleotides: TGTGCCAGTAGTATGTGGGGGCCGAACGGTGGTGAAAAACTGTTTTTT. Its protein is CASSMWGPNGGEKLFF.

The genes are TRBV28 and TRBJ1-5, with D unresolved. The CDR3 spans 12 residues. CDR1 and CDR2 (germline): MDHEN, SYDVKM. The germline V and J ends were trimmed by 4 bases and 3 bases, with 4 bases remaining between them. CDR3 DNA sequence: TGTGCCAGCAGTTCGACCAATCAGCCCCAGCATTTT. Protein sequence: CASSSTNQPQHF.

The rearrangement uses TRBV2 and TRBJ2-1, with TRBD2 matching 14 bases. V shed 2 bases and J 8 bases; nucleotides not matched to a gene: 11. Germline assignment: CDR1 SNHLY and CDR2 FYNNEI. There are 18 residues in the CDR3. The CDR3 spells CASSERGLAGAGTDEQFF. CDR3 in DNA: TGTGCCAGCAGTGAAAGGGGACTAGCGGGAGCCGGCACGGATGAGCAGTTCTTC.

V and J are TRBV9 and TRBJ1-2; 8 bases agree with TRBD1. This CDR3 has 14 amino acids. V lost 0 bases and J lost 9; bases outside the gene matches: 7. Germline V lookup: CDR1 SGDLS, CDR2 YYNGEE. CDR3 amino acids: CASSVDQGAKSYTF. DNA of the CDR3: TGTGCCAGCAGCGTAGATCAGGGGGCTAAGAGCTACACCTTC.

The CDR3 loop reads CASSEVSMVGTEAFF. The CDR3 nucleotides read TGTGCCAGCAGTGAAGTGTCCATGGTGGGCACTGAAGCTTTCTTT. The J gene is TRBJ1-1, the V gene TRBV6-1; D not resolved. The V gene's germline CDR1 is MNHNS and CDR2 SASEGT. Trimming stripped 1 base from V and 4 bases from J, with 13 bases between. The CDR3 loop spans 15 amino acids.

This chain connects TRBV29-1 to TRBJ2-7; 8 bases agree with TRBD1. Germline V gene data show CDR1 as SQVTM and CDR2 as ANQGSEA. The length of the CDR3 is 15 residues. Unmatched junction bases numbered 11, after V lost 6 bases and J lost 1 base. The CDR3 protein is CSVDKRTGNSYEQYF. The CDR3 DNA reads as TGCAGCGTCGACAAGAGGACAGGGAATTCCTACGAGCAGTACTTC.

The CDR3 region is CAWSPDLRGVTGELFF. The CDR3 DNA follows: TGTGCCTGGAGTCCCGACCTCAGGGGAGTAACCGGGGAGCTGTTTTTT. The chain uses TRBV30 and TRBJ2-2; D is perhaps TRBD1 (6 bases). The CDR3 runs to 16 residues. The germline V and J ends were trimmed by 2 bases and 5 bases, with 18 bases remaining between them. CDR1 is GTSNPN and CDR2 is SVGIG in the germline V gene (reference sequence).

V usage is TRBV9 and J usage is TRBJ2-5; D tentatively reads TRBD1 or TRBD2 (6 bases each). The DNA matches TRBJ2-7 better at its end, which makes the J call doubtful. The CDR3 extends over 16 amino acids. Germline values: CDR1 SGDLS, CDR2 YYNGEE. The CDR3 nucleotides read TGTGCCAGCAGCGTAGACGAAGGAGGGGGAAACTACGAGCAGTACTTC. It codes for CASSVDEGGGNYEQYF.

The chain carries TRBV27 and TRBJ2-5; weak D call: TRBD1 (6 bases). The DNA end is a closer match to TRBJ2-7, so the J assignment may be wrong. There are 14 residues in the CDR3. Per the germline V gene, CDR1 is MNHEY and CDR2 is SMNVEV (reference sequence). CDR3 sequence reads: CASSPRGRGYEQYF. CDR3 in DNA: TGTGCCAGCAGTCCCAGGGGTAGGGGCTACGAGCAGTACTTC.